The 32 T cell receptor beta chains given below trace back to one sample, sequenced in a study of blood T cell repertoires in COVID-19. Profiling relied on immunoSEQ multiplex PCR, and the TCRdb table lists in-frame clones only, not all of them. The table lists roughly 350,000 clones, 85% of them singletons. Sequencing used peripheral blood. The receptor source for this set is a woman younger than 30 with acute or convalescent COVID-19.

J is TRBJ2-2 and V is TRBV5-4; D uncertain. CDR1 is SGHNT and CDR2 is YYREEE in the germline V gene (reference sequence). The CDR3 sequence is 14 residues long. Trimming took 2 bases from V and 4 from J, leaving 9 bases between them. The DNA for the CDR3 is TGTGCCAGCAGCTTCCGACTGGCCACCGGGGAGCTGTTTTTT. Amino acids: CASSFRLATGELFF.

V gene TRBV19 combines with J gene TRBJ2-2; maybe TRBD1 (6 bases). CDR3 size: 14 residues. The germline gives CDR1 LNHDA, CDR2 SQIVND (reference sequence). V was pared by 9 bases and J by 5 bases, with 16 bases between. The CDR3 loop reads CASHGRGVTGELFF. DNA for the CDR3: TGTGCCAGCCACGGCAGGGGCGTGACCGGGGAGCTGTTTTTT.

Only a few counts were recorded for this clone. The rearrangement joins TRBV7-2 to TRBJ1-2, with D maybe TRBD1 (6 bases). V gave up 5 bases and J gave up 3 bases, with 16 bases separating them. The germline CDR1 and CDR2 sequences are SGHTA and FQGNSA. The CDR3 covers 15 residues. This CDR3 reads CASSPHDRIDYGYTF. The CDR3 bases are TGTGCCAGCAGCCCTCACGACAGGATTGACTATGGCTACACCTTC.

The genes are TRBV28 and TRBJ2-1, with 12 nucleotides matching TRBD2. This CDR3 contains 17 residues. The trim removed 3 bases at V and 2 bases at J, leaving 5 bases unmatched. Germline V CDR1 and CDR2: MDHEN, SYDVKM. Written as DNA, the CDR3 is TGTGCCAGCAGTTTCGCTAGCGGGAGGGTAACCTACAATGAGCAGTTCTTC. Protein: CASSFASGRVTYNEQFF.

The chain recombines TRBV9 with TRBJ2-7; 8 positions match TRBD2. The CDR3 has 15 residues. Unmatched junction bases numbered 9, after V lost 0 bases and J lost 7 bases. The germline V gene encodes CDR1 SGDLS and CDR2 YYNGEE. The CDR3 nucleotides read TGTGCCAGCAGCGTAGGGACTAGCTCGACTGTGGAGCAGTACTTC. Protein: CASSVGTSSTVEQYF. Looking up the rest from reference TRBV9 and TRBJ2-7 gives the full variable domain: DSGVTQTPKHLITATGQRVTLRCSPRSGDLSVYWYQQSLDQGLQFLIQYYNGEERAKGNILERFSAQQFPDLHSELNLSSLELGDSALYFCASSVGTSSTVEQYFGPGTRLTVT.

The chain links TRBV18 to TRBJ2-7; 10 bases align to TRBD1. The length of the CDR3 is 15 residues. CDR1 and CDR2 (germline): KGHSH, LQKENI. V lost 4 bases and J lost 0; bases outside the gene matches: 3. The DNA for the CDR3 is TGTGCCAGCTCACAGGGGACAGGGGTCTCCTACGAGCAGTACTTC. It encodes CASSQGTGVSYEQYF.

The genes are TRBV13 and TRBJ1-6; no clear D gene. Germline V lookup: CDR1 PRHDT, CDR2 FYEKMQ (reference sequence). The CDR3 consists of 15 residues. The V and J ends lost 1 base and 10 bases respectively, with 14 bases between them. The CDR3 DNA is TGTGCCAGCAGCTTAGATGGGGAGGAAAGGTCACCCCTCCACTTT. Its translation is CASSLDGEERSPLHF.

CDR3 protein: CASSPDGIGSPLHF. The DNA for the CDR3 is TGTGCCAGTAGTCCGGACGGGATTGGGTCACCCCTCCACTTT. The chain is built from TRBV19 and TRBJ1-6; D not resolved. The CDR3 sequence is 14 residues long. V lost 5 bases to trimming and J lost 10 bases, with 15 bases between them. CDR1 is LNHDA and CDR2 is SQIVND in the germline V gene (reference sequence). Full variable domain (remainder filled in from reference TRBV19 and TRBJ1-6): DGGITQSPKYLFRKEGQNVTLSCEQNLNHDAMYWYRQDPGQGLRLIYYSQIVNDFQKGDIAEGYSVSREKKESFPLTVTSAQKNPTAFYLCASSPDGIGSPLHFGNGTRLTVT.

V is TRBV29-1 and J is TRBJ1-2, with 8 bases aligning to TRBD1. CDR1 and CDR2 from the germline V gene are SQVTM and ANQGSEA. J lost 2 bases, V lost 6 bases, and 5 bases had no gene match. CDR3 length equals 13 residues. In DNA form, the CDR3 reads TGCAGCGTCTCTCAGGGGGCCAACTATGGCTACACCTTC. It specifies CSVSQGANYGYTF.

About this clone: This same CDR3 is encoded by further DNA sequences in the sample. This chain joins TRBV19 and TRBJ1-2, with unresolved D. This CDR3 contains 12 residues. The V gene lost 0 bases and the J gene lost 5 bases, with 4 bases spanning the gap. Germline CDR1 LNHDA, CDR2 SQIVND (reference sequence). The CDR3 DNA is TGTGCCAGTAGTATAGACCGGTATGGCTACACCTTC. Its protein is CASSIDRYGYTF.

This chain joins TRBV6-1 and TRBJ1-4; 8 positions match TRBD1. The CDR3 is 15 residues long. Germline V gene sequence: CDR1 MNHNS, CDR2 SASEGT. V was clipped by 2 bases and J by 7 bases; unmatched bases: 6. The CDR3 loop reads CASSESQGASEKLFF. The DNA for the CDR3 is TGTGCCAGCAGTGAATCGCAGGGGGCGAGTGAAAAACTGTTTTTT.

CDR3 in amino acids: CASARDRASDEQYF. The CDR3 DNA reads as TGTGCCAGCGCCAGAGACAGGGCGTCCGACGAGCAGTACTTC. The chain couples TRBV2 to TRBJ2-7, with TRBD1 matching 7 bases. CDR1 is SNHLY and CDR2 is FYNNEI in the germline V gene. Trimming removed 8 bases from V and 5 bases from J; junction bases left unmatched: 12. This CDR3 has 14 residues. Combining the CDR3 with reference TRBV2 and TRBJ2-7 gives the whole variable domain EPEVTQTPSHQVTQMGQEVILRCVPISNHLYFYWYRQILGQKVEFLVSFYNNEISEKSEIFDDQFSVERPDGSNFTLKIRSTKLEDSAMYFCASARDRASDEQYFGPGTRLTVT.

This chain uses TRBV5-5 with TRBJ1-5, with 12 bases fitting TRBD1. Per the germline V gene, CDR1 is SGHKS and CDR2 is YYEKEE (reference sequence). This CDR3 spans 18 amino acids. J gave up 2 bases and V 0 bases, and 6 bases lay outside the gene matches. In DNA form, the CDR3 reads TGTGCCAGCAGCTTGGCTCTCCGGGACAGGGGGCGCAATCAGCCCCAGCATTTT. This encodes CASSLALRDRGRNQPQHF.

This CDR3 reads CASSLRRTEGNWALHF. The CDR3 DNA reads as TGTGCCAGCAGCTTGAGACGGACAGAGGGTAATTGGGCCCTCCACTTT. J is TRBJ1-6 and V is TRBV5-6, with TRBD1 as a possible D gene (6 bases). Germline-derived CDR1 and CDR2 are SGHDT and YYEEEE. V lost 1 base, J lost 14 bases, and 22 bases lay in between. The CDR3 runs to 16 residues. The whole variable domain, remainder taken from reference TRBV5-6 and TRBJ1-6, is DAGVTQSPTHLIKTRGQQVTLRCSPKSGHDTVSWYQQALGQGPQFIFQYYEEEERQRGNFPDRFSGHQFPNYSSELNVNALLLGDSALYLCASSLRRTEGNWALHFGNGTRLTVT.

The chain couples TRBV29-1 to TRBJ1-2; no firm D call. Germline-derived CDR1 and CDR2 are SQVTM and ANQGSEA. This CDR3 has 12 residues. The V end lost 2 bases, the J end lost 4 bases, and 8 bases lay between the germline ends. CDR3 in DNA: TGCAGCGTTGAACGGGAGTCCTATGGCTACACCTTC. Its translation: CSVERESYGYTF. Complete variable domain (other parts from reference TRBV29-1 and TRBJ1-2): SAVISQKPSRDICQRGTSLTIQCQVDSQVTMMFWYRQQPGQSLTLIATANQGSEATYESGFVIDKFPISRPNLTFSTLTVSNMSPEDSSIYLCSVERESYGYTFGSGTRLTVV.

As for this clone: Within the sample, other DNA sequences also encode this same CDR3. The chain has TRBV5-1 and TRBJ2-7; the match to TRBD1 covers 8 bases. The ends lost 3 bases at V and 3 bases at J; junction bases unmatched: 8. The CDR3 extends over 15 amino acids. Germline values: CDR1 SGHRS, CDR2 YFSETQ. CDR3 protein: CASSSTGTGDYEQYF. The CDR3 coding sequence is TGCGCCAGCAGCTCGACAGGGACAGGCGACTACGAGCAGTACTTC.

The rearrangement links TRBV18 to TRBJ1-2; TRBD1 agrees at 9 bases. Germline CDR1 is KGHSH and CDR2 is LQKENI. After removal of 3 bases from V and 4 bases from J, the junction contained 12 bases not matched to a gene. This CDR3 comprises 17 residues. For the CDR3, the DNA is TGTGCCAGCTCACCGCTCTCGCAGACAGGGGGAGGCTATGGCTACACCTTC. Amino acid sequence: CASSPLSQTGGGYGYTF.

This rearrangement joins TRBV10-3 to TRBJ1-2; 8 nucleotides agree with TRBD1. This CDR3 region has 14 residues. With 2 bases clipped from V and 5 bases from J, the junction kept 4 bases outside the gene matches. Germline CDR1 ENHRY, CDR2 SYGVKD. The CDR3 sequence: CAISEPRTGYGYTF. The CDR3 bases are TGTGCCATCAGTGAGCCCCGGACAGGGTATGGCTACACCTTC.

The V call is TRBV6-6, the J call TRBJ2-3; 7 nucleotides align to TRBD2. This CDR3 contains 12 residues. Germline V gene sequence: CDR1 MNHNY, CDR2 SVGAGI (reference sequence). Trimming cost V 5 bases and J 5 bases; bases outside gene matches: 1. CDR3 amino acids: CASSGGGDTQYF. The CDR3, as DNA: TGTGCCAGCAGTGGCGGGGGAGATACGCAGTATTTT.

This clone was seen only a few times. The J gene is TRBJ2-4, the V gene TRBV5-1; 10 bases agree with TRBD2. The V gene end was trimmed by 2 bases and the J gene end by 8 bases; junction bases not matched to a gene: 4. The CDR3 runs 14 residues. The germline V gene encodes CDR1 SGHRS and CDR2 YFSETQ. CDR3 in DNA: TGCGCCAGCAGCTTCCTAGCGGGGGCGGACATTCAGTACTTC. This sequence encodes CASSFLAGADIQYF.

On this clone itself: Distinct nucleotide sequences in the sample also encode this CDR3. The chain links TRBV19 to TRBJ1-1, with D possibly matching TRBD1 (6 bases). V lost 2 bases, J lost 5 bases, and 12 bases lay in between. This CDR3 comprises 14 residues. Germline V lookup: CDR1 LNHDA, CDR2 SQIVND (reference sequence). CDR3 nucleotide sequence: TGTGCCAGTAGTATACGGCAGGGGTTGACTGAAGCTTTCTTT. Amino acid sequence: CASSIRQGLTEAFF.

This chain joins TRBV5-6 and TRBJ1-5; 8 nucleotides agree with TRBD1. The length of the CDR3 is 14 residues. The ends lost 2 bases at V and 6 bases at J; junction bases unmatched: 4. The V gene's germline CDR1 is SGHDT and CDR2 YYEEEE. CDR3 sequence (DNA): TGTGCCAGCAGCTTTGGACAGGGAGGTCAGCCCCAGCATTTT. Amino acid sequence: CASSFGQGGQPQHF.

The CDR3 loop reads CAWSGSLGETQYF. CDR3 in DNA: TGTGCCTGGAGTGGTAGCCTGGGTGAGACCCAGTACTTC. V and J are TRBV30 and TRBJ2-5; D not certain. Germline V gene data show CDR1 as GTSNPN and CDR2 as SVGIG (reference sequence). With 1 base removed from V and 5 bases from J, the gap between germline ends came to 11 bases. The CDR3 length is 13 residues.

V is TRBV28 and J is TRBJ2-3; 10 positions agree with TRBD2. Per the germline V gene, CDR1 is MDHEN and CDR2 is SYDVKM. The CDR3 has 17 residues. V trimming: 7 bases; J trimming: 4 bases; junction bases outside the gene matches: 14. The CDR3 is CASNPRALAGEADTQYF. For the CDR3, the DNA is TGTGCCAGCAATCCAAGAGCTCTAGCGGGAGAGGCAGATACGCAGTATTTT.

This chain uses TRBV28 with TRBJ1-2, with D uncertain. V was shortened by 3 bases and J by 8 bases, with 22 bases between the two germline ends. The CDR3 has 16 residues. The V gene's germline CDR1 is MDHEN and CDR2 SYDVKM. This CDR3 is CASSFMEGLRVAGYTF. In nucleotides, the CDR3 is TGTGCCAGCAGTTTTATGGAGGGCTTACGTGTTGCCGGCTACACCTTC.

This clone occurred a few times. The CDR3: CASSLRQGEAFF. In DNA, the CDR3 is TGTGCCAGCAGCCTCAGACAGGGTGAAGCTTTCTTT. The V call is TRBV3-1 (or the pseudogene TRBV3-2), the J call TRBJ1-1; TRBD1 agrees at 7 bases. Germline CDR1 is LGHDT and CDR2 is YNNKEL (reference sequence). V was clipped by 4 bases and J by 7 bases; unmatched bases: 3. This CDR3 region has 12 residues.

The V gene is TRBV27, the J gene TRBJ1-5, with TRBD1 matching 10 bases. The CDR3 is 17 residues long. Germline CDR1 and CDR2: MNHEY and SMNVEV (reference sequence). The V and J ends lost 5 bases and 0 bases, in that order; junction bases with no gene match: 7. The CDR3 sequence is CASSPGTGADSNQPQHF. The DNA for the CDR3 is TGTGCCAGCAGTCCCGGGACAGGGGCGGATAGCAATCAGCCCCAGCATTTT.

The chain carries TRBV27 and TRBJ2-1; 8 positions agree with TRBD2. The length of the CDR3 is 16 residues. With 4 bases clipped from V and 7 bases from J, the junction kept 12 bases outside the gene matches. Germline V CDR1 and CDR2: MNHEY, SMNVEV (reference sequence). The CDR3 reads CASSYGGVPLTNEQFF. DNA for the CDR3: TGTGCCAGCAGTTACGGGGGGGTGCCCTTAACTAATGAGCAGTTCTTC.

The gene calls are TRBV6-6 and TRBJ1-5; D might be TRBD1 (5 bases). CDR1 MNHNY and CDR2 SVGAGI come from the germline V gene (reference sequence). The V and J ends lost 5 bases and 1 base respectively, with 15 bases between them. CDR3 length equals 16 residues. The CDR3 sequence is CASSRDPQGSNQPQHF. CDR3 DNA sequence: TGTGCCAGCAGTCGCGACCCTCAGGGAAGCAATCAGCCCCAGCATTTT.

This chain links TRBV6-5 with TRBJ2-7; 10 bases align to TRBD1. Germline V gives CDR1 MNHEY, CDR2 SVGAGI. V lost 4 bases, J lost 13 bases, and 4 bases stayed unmatched. The CDR3 contains 11 residues. The CDR3 spells CASSSGTGVYF. The CDR3, as DNA: TGTGCCAGCAGTTCCGGGACAGGGGTTTACTTC.

This rearrangement joins TRBV6-6 to TRBJ1-1; D might be TRBD1 (5 bases). This CDR3 is 16 amino acids long. Germline V gene sequence: CDR1 MNHNY, CDR2 SVGAGI (reference sequence). V was shortened by 7 bases and J by 7 bases, with 25 bases between the two germline ends. The CDR3: CASKRGTGGGGVEAFF. The DNA for the CDR3 is TGTGCCAGCAAAAGGGGTACTGGAGGCGGAGGGGTTGAAGCTTTCTTT.

This clone was observed a handful of times. CDR3 DNA: TGTGCCAGCAGCCAACCGGGACACGCGGGAAACACCATATATTTT. Residues: CASSQPGHAGNTIYF. The chain is built from TRBV3-1 (or the pseudogene TRBV3-2) and TRBJ1-3; TRBD1 is a possible D gene (6 bases). The V gene's germline CDR1 is LGHDT and CDR2 YNNKEL (reference sequence). CDR3 size: 15 residues. The V gene lost 2 bases and the J gene lost 4 bases, with 12 bases spanning the gap.